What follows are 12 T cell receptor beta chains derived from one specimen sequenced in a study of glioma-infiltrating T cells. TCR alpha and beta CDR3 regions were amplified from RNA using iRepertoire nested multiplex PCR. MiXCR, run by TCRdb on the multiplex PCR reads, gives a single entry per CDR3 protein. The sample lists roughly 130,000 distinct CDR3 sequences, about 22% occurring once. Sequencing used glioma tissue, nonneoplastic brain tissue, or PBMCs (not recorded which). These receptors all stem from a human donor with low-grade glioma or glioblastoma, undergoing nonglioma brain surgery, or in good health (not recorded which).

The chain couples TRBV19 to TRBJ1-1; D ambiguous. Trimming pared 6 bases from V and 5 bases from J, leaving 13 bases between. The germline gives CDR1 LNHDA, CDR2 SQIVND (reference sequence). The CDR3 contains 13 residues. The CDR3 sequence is CASRDVRDTEAFF. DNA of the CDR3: TGTGCCAGTAGGGACGTCCGGGATACTGAAGCTTTCTTT.

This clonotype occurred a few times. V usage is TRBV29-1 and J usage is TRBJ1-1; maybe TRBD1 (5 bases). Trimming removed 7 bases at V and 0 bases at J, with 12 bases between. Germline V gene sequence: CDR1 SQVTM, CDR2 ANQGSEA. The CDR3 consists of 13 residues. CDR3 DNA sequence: TGCAGCGCCCGGAGGGGCGTGAACACTGAAGCTTTCTTT. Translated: CSARRGVNTEAFF.

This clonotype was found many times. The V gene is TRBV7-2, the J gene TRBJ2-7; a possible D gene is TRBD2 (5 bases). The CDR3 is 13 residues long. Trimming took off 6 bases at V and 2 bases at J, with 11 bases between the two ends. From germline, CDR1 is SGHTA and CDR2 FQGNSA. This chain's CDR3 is CASSLGSPYEQYV. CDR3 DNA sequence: TGTGCCAGCAGTCTAGGGAGTCCCTACGAGCAGTACGTC.

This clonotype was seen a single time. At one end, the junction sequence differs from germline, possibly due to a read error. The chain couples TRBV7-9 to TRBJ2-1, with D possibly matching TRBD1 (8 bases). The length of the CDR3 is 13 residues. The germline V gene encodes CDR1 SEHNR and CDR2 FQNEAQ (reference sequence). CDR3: CASSATGGDEQFF. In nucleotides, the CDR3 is TGCGCCAGCAGCGCCACAGGGGGGGATGAGCAGTTCTTC.

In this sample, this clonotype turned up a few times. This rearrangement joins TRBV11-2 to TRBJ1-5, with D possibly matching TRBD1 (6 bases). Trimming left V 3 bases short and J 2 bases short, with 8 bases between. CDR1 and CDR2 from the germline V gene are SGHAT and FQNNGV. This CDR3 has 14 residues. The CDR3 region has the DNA TGTGCCAGCAGCTTCGGGGGCCGCAATCAGCCCCAGCATTTT. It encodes CASSFGGRNQPQHF.

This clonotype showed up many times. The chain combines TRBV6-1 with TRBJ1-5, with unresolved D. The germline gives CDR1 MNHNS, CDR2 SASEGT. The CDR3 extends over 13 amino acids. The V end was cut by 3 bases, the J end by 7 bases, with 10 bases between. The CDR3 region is CASSDGVGQPQHF. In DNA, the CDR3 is TGTGCCAGCAGTGACGGAGTGGGCCAGCCCCAGCATTTT.

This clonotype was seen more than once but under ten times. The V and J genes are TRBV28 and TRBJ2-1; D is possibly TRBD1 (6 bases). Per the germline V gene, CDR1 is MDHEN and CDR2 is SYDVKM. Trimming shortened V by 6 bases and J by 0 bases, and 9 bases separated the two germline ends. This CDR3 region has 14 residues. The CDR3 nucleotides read TGTGCCAGCAGGTGGGGGCCCTCCTACAATGAGCAGTTCTTC. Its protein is CASRWGPSYNEQFF. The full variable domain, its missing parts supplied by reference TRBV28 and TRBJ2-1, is DVKVTQSSRYLVKRTGEKVFLECVQDMDHENMFWYRQDPGLGLRLIYFSYDVKMKEKGDIPEGYSVSREKKERFSLILESASTNQTSMYLCASRWGPSYNEQFFGPGTRLTVL.

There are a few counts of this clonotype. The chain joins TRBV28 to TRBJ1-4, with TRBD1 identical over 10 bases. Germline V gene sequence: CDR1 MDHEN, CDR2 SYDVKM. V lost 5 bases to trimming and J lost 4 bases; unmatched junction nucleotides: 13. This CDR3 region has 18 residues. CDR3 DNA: TGTGCCAGCAGTGCCCCCGGGGACAGGGGCCGCGTTAATGAAAAACTGTTTTTT. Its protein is CASSAPGDRGRVNEKLFF.

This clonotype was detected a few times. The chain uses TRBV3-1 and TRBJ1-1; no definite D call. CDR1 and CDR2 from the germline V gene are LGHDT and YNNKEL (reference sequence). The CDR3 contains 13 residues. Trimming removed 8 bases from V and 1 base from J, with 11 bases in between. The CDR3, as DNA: TGTGCCAGCCTGGGGTGGTCGAACACTGAAGCTTTCTTT. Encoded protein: CASLGWSNTEAFF. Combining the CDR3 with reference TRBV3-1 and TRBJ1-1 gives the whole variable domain DTAVSQTPKYLVTQMGNDKSIKCEQNLGHDTMYWYKQDSKKFLKIMFSYNNKELIINETVPNRFSPKSPDKAHLNLHINSLELGDSAVYFCASLGWSNTEAFFGQGTRLTVV.

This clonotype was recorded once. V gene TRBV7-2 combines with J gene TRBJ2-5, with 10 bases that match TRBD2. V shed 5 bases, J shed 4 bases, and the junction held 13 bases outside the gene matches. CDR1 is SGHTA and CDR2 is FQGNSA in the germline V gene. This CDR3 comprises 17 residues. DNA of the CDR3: TGTGCCAGCAGCCGGCCCCAGAGTCTAGCGGGGGTAGAGACCCAGTACTTC. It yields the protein CASSRPQSLAGVETQYF.

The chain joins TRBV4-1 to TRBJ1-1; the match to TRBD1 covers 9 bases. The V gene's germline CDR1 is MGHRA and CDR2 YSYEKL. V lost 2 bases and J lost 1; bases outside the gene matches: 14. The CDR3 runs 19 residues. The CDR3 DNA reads TGCGCCAGCAGCCAACGAATAACCGGGACAGGGATCCCGAACACTGAAGCTTTCTTT. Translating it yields CASSQRITGTGIPNTEAFF.

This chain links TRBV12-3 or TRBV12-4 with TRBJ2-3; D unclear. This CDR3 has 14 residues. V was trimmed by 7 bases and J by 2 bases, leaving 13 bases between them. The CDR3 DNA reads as TGTGCCAGCACCCGAGGAGAGTTCACAGATACGCAGTATTTT. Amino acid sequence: CASTRGEFTDTQYF.